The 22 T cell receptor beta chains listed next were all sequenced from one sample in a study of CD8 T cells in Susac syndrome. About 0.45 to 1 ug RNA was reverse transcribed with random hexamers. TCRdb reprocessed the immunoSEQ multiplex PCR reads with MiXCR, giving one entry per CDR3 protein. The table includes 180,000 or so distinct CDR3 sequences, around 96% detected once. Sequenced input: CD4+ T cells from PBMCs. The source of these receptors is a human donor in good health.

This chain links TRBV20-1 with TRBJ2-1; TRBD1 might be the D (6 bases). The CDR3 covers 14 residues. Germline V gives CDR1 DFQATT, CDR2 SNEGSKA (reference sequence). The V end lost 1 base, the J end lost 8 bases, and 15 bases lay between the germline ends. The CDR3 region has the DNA TGCAGTGCTAGAGTGCCGGGACACCGGGATGAGCAGTTCTTC. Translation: CSARVPGHRDEQFF.

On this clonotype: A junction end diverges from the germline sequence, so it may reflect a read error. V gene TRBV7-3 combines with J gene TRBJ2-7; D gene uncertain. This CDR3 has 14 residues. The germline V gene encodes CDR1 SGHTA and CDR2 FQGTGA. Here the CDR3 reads CASSLRPGMNEQYF. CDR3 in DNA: TGTGCTAGCAGCTTGAGGCCTGGGATGAACGAGCAGTACTTC.

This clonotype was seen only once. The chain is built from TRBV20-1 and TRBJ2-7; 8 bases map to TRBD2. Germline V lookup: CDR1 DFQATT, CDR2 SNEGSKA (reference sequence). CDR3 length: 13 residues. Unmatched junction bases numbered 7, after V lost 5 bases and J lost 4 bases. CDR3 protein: CSARAGVVYEQYF. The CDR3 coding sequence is TGCAGTGCTCGAGCGGGAGTGGTTTACGAGCAGTACTTC.

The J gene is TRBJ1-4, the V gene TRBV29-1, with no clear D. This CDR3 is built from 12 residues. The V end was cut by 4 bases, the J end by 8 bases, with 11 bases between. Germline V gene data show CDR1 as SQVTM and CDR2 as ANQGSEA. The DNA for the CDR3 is TGCAGCGTTGGGGAATTAGGGGAAAAACTGTTTTTT. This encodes CSVGELGEKLFF.

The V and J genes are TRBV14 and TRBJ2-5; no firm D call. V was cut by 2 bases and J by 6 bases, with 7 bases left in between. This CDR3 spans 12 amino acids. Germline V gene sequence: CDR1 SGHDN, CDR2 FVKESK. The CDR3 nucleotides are TGTGCCAGCAGCCAATCACGGAAGACCCAGTACTTC. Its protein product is CASSQSRKTQYF.

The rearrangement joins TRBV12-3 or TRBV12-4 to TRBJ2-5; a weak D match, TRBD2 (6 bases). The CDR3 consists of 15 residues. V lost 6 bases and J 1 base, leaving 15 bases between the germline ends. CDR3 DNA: TGTGCCAGCAGCCCACATGTGACTAGCCAAGAGACCCAGTACTTC. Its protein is CASSPHVTSQETQYF.

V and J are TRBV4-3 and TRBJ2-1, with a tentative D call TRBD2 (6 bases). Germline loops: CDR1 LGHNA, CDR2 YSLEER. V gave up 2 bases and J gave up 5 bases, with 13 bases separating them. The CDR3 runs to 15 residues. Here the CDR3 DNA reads TGCGCCAGCAGCCAATCCGGGACTGCTCACAATGAGCAGTTCTTC. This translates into CASSQSGTAHNEQFF.

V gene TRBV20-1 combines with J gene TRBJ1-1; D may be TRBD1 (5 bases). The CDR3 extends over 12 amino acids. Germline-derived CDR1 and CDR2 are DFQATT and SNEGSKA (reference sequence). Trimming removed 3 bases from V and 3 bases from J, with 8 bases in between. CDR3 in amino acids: CSASPGDTEAFF. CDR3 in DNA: TGCAGTGCTAGTCCGGGGGACACTGAAGCTTTCTTT.

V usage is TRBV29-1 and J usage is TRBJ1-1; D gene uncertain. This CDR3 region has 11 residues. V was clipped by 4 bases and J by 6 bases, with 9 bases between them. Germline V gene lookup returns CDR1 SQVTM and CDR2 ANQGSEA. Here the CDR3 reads CSVALGPEAFF. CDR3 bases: TGCAGCGTTGCCCTTGGCCCTGAAGCTTTCTTT.

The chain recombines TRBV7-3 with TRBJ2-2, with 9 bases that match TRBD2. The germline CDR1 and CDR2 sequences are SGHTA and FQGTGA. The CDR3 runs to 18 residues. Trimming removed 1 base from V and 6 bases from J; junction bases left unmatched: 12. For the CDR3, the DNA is TGTGCCAGCAGCTTAAGGGGAAAGATAGCGGGAGTACCCGGGGAGCTGTTTTTT. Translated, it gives CASSLRGKIAGVPGELFF.

This CDR3 reads CSVGLVGVGEQFF. In nucleotides, the CDR3 is TGCAGCGTTGGACTAGTGGGAGTTGGTGAGCAGTTCTTC. J is TRBJ2-1 and V is TRBV29-1; tentative D call: TRBD2 (6 bases). Trimming pared 4 bases from V and 9 bases from J, leaving 16 bases between. The CDR3 length is 13 residues. Germline V gene lookup returns CDR1 SQVTM and CDR2 ANQGSEA.

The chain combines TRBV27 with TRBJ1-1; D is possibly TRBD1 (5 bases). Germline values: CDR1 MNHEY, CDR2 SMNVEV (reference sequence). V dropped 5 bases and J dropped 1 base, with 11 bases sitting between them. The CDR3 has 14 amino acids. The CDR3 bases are TGTGCCAGCAGTCTTACAGGTTCGAACACTGAAGCTTTCTTT. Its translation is CASSLTGSNTEAFF.

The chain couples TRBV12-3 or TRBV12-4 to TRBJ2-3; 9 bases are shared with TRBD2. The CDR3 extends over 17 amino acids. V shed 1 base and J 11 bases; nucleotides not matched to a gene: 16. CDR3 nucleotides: TGTGCCAGCAGTTTAGGCCCCCCCGCGGGAGGGTTTTATAGGCAGTATTTT. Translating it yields CASSLGPPAGGFYRQYF.

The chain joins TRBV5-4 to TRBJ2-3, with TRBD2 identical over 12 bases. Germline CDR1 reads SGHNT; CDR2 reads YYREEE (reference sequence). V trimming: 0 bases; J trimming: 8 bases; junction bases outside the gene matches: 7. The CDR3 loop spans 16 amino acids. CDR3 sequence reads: CASSLGLAGGPGTQYF. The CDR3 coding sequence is TGTGCCAGCAGCTTGGGTCTAGCGGGAGGGCCGGGTACGCAGTATTTT. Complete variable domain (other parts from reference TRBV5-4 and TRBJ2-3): ETGVTQSPTHLIKTRGQQVTLRCSSQSGHNTVSWYQQALGQGPQFIFQYYREEENGRGNFPPRFSGLQFPNYSSELNVNALELDDSALYLCASSLGLAGGPGTQYFGPGTRLTVL.

CDR3 in amino acids: CASRRDPNEQYF. The CDR3 DNA reads TGTGCCAGCAGACGGGACCCCAACGAGCAGTACTTC. The chain joins TRBV6-5 to TRBJ2-7; either TRBD1 or TRBD2 may fit D (5 bases each). Trimming pared 6 bases from V and 5 bases from J, leaving 11 bases between. The CDR3 is 12 amino acids. Germline V lookup: CDR1 MNHEY, CDR2 SVGAGI.

The CDR3 here is CSVEVGGEKLFF. The CDR3 region has the DNA TGCAGCGTTGAAGTAGGAGGTGAAAAACTGTTTTTT. The rearrangement joins TRBV29-1 to TRBJ1-4; no reliable D call. The CDR3 is made up of 12 amino acids. V shed 1 base and J shed 7 bases, with 7 bases lying between them. Looked up from germline, CDR1 is SQVTM and CDR2 is ANQGSEA.

The CDR3 region has the DNA TGTGCCTGGGCAGGGGGGAACATTCAGTACTTC. Protein product: CAWAGGNIQYF. This rearrangement joins TRBV30 to TRBJ2-4; D possibly corresponds to TRBD1 (7 bases). V was pared by 5 bases and J by 7 bases, with 9 bases between. Germline CDR1 is GTSNPN and CDR2 is SVGIG (reference sequence). This CDR3 comprises 11 residues.

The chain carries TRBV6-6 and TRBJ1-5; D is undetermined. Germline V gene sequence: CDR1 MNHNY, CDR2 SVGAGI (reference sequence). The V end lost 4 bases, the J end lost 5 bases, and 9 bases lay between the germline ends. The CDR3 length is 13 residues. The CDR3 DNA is TGTGCCAGCAGTTCCTACTGGGATCAGCCCCAGCATTTT. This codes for CASSSYWDQPQHF.

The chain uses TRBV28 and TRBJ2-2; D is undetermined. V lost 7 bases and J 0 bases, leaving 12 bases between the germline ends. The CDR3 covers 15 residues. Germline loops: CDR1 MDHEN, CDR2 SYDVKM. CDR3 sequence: CASTLGLPNTGELFF. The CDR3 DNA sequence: TGTGCCAGCACGTTAGGTCTACCGAACACCGGGGAGCTGTTTTTT.

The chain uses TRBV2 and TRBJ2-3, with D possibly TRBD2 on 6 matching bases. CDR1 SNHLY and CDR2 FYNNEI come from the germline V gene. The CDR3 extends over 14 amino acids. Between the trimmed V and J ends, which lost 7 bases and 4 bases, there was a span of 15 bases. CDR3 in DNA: TGTGCCAGCAAGCTAGCGTTGGGGCCAGATACGCAGTATTTT. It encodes CASKLALGPDTQYF.

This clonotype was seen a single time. CDR3 sequence reads: CSARGVGINQPQHF. The CDR3 nucleotides are TGCAGTGCTAGAGGAGTAGGGATAAATCAGCCCCAGCATTTT. The chain recombines TRBV20-1 with TRBJ1-5; no firm D call. Between the trimmed V and J ends, which lost 1 base and 4 bases, there was a span of 11 bases. The CDR3 is made up of 14 amino acids. Germline values: CDR1 DFQATT, CDR2 SNEGSKA (reference sequence).

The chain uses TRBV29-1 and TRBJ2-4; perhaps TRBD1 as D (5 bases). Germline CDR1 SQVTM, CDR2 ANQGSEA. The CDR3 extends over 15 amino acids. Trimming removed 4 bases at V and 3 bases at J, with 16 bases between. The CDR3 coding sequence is TGCAGCGTTGGGCAAGGGGTGGGCGGCAAAAACATTCAGTACTTC. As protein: CSVGQGVGGKNIQYF.